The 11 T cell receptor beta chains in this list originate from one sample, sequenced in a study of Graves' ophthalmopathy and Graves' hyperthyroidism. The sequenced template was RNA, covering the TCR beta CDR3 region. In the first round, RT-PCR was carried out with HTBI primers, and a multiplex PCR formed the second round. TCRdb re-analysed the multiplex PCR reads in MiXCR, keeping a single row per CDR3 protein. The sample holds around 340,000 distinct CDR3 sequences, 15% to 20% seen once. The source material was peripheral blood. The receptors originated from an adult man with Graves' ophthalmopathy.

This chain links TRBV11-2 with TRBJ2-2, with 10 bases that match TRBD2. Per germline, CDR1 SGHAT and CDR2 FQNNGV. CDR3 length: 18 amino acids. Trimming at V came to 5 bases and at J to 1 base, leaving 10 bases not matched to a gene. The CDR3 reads CASSPPLLAGMNTGELFF. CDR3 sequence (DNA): TGTGCCAGCAGCCCCCCCCTACTAGCGGGGATGAACACCGGGGAGCTGTTTTTT.

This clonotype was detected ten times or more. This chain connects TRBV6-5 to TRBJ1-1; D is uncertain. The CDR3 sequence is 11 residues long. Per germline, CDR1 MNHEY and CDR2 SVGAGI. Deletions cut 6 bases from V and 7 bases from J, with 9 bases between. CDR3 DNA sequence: TGTGCCAGCAGCAGAACGGGTGAAGCTTTCTTT. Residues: CASSRTGEAFF.

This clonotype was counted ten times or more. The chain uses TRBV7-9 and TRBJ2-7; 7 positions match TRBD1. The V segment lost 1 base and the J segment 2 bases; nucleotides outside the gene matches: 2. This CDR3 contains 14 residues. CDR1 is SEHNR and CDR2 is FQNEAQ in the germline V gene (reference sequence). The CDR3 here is CASSLEGAAYEQYF. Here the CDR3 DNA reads TGTGCCAGCAGCTTAGAGGGGGCCGCCTACGAGCAGTACTTC.

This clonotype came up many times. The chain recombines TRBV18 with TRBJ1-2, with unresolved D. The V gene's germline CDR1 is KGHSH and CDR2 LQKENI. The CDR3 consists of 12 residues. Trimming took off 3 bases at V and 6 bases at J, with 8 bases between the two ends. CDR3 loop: CASSPSTDGYTF. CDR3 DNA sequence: TGTGCCAGCTCACCCTCGACTGATGGCTACACCTTC.

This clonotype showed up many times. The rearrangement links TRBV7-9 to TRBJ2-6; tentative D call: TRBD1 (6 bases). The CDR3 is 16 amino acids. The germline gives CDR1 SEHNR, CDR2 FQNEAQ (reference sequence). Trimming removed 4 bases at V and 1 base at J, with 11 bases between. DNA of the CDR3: TGTGCCAGCAGCTCAAACAGGGTTTCTGGGGCCAACGTCCTGACTTTC. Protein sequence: CASSSNRVSGANVLTF.

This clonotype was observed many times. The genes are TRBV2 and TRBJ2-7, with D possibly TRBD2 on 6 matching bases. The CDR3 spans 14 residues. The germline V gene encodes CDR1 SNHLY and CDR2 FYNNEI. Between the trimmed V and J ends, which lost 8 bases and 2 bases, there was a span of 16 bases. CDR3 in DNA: TGTGCCAGCTCCCCCGGGCGGGGCACCTACGAGCAGTACTTC. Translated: CASSPGRGTYEQYF.

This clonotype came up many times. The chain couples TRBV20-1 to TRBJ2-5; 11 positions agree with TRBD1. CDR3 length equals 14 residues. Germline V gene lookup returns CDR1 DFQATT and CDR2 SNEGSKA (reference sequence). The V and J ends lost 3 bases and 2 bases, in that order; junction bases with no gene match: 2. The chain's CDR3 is CSASGTGGQETQYF. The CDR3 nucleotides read TGCAGTGCTAGCGGGACAGGGGGGCAAGAGACCCAGTACTTC.

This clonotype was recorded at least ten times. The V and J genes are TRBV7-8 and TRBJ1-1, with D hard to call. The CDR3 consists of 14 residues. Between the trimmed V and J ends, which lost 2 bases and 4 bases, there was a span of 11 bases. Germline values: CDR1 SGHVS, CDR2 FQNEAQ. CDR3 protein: CASSLKLGFTEAFF. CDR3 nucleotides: TGTGCCAGCAGCTTAAAGTTGGGGTTCACTGAAGCTTTCTTT.

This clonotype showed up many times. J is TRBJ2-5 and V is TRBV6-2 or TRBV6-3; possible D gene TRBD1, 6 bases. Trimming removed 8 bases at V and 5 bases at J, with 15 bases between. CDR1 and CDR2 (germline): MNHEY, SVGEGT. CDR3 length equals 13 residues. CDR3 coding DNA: TGTGCCAGCCGGGACAAGGCTTTGGAGACCCAGTACTTC. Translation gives CASRDKALETQYF.

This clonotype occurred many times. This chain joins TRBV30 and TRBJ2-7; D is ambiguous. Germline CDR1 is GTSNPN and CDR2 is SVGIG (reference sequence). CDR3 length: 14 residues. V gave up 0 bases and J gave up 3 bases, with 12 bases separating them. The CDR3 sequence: CAWSVLVGNYEQYF. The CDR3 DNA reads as TGTGCCTGGAGTGTACTCGTAGGCAACTACGAGCAGTACTTC.

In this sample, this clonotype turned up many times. The CDR3 sequence: CASRRDREGYGYTF. The CDR3 DNA is TGTGCCAGCAGGAGGGACAGGGAGGGCTATGGCTACACCTTC. The genes are TRBV12-3 or TRBV12-4 and TRBJ1-2; 9 bases are a match to TRBD1. The CDR3 runs 14 residues. After removal of 6 bases from V and 4 bases from J, the junction contained 6 bases not matched to a gene.